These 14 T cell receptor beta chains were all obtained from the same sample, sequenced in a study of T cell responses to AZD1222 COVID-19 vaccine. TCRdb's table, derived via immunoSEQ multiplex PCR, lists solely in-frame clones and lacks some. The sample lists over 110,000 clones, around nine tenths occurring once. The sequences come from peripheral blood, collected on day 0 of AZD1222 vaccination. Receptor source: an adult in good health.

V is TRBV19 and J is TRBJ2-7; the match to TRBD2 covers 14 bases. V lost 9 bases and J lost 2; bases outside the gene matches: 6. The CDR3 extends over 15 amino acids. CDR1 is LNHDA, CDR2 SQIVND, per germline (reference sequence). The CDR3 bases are TGTGCCAGCGGGACTAGCGGGAGTCAGGCCTACGAGCAGTACTTC. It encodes CASGTSGSQAYEQYF. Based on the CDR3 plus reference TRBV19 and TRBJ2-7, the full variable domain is DGGITQSPKYLFRKEGQNVTLSCEQNLNHDAMYWYRQDPGQGLRLIYYSQIVNDFQKGDIAEGYSVSREKKESFPLTVTSAQKNPTAFYLCASGTSGSQAYEQYFGPGTRLTVT.

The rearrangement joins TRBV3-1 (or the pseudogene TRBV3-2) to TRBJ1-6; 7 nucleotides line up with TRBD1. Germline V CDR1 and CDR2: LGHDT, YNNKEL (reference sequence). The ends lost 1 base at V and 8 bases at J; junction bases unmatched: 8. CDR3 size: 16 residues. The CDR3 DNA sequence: TGTGCCAGCAGCCAAGTCAGCACAGGGGCTCATTCACCCCTCCACTTT. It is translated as CASSQVSTGAHSPLHF.

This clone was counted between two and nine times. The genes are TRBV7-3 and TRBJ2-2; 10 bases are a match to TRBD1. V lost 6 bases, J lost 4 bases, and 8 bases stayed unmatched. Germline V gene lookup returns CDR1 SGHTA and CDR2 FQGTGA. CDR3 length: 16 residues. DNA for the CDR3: TGTGCCAGCAGTCCGACCGGGACAGGGGCCACCGGGGAGCTGTTTTTT. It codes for CASSPTGTGATGELFF.

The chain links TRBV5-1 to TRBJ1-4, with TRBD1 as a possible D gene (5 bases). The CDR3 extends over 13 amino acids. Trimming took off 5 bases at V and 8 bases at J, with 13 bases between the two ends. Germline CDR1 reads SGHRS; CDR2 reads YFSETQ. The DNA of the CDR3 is TGCGCCAGCAGTTGGGGACCCCGGGAAAAACTGTTTTTT. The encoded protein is CASSWGPREKLFF.

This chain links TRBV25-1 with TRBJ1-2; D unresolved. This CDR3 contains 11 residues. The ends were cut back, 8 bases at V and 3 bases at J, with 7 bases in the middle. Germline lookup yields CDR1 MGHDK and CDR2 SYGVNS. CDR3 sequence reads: CASSKDYGYTF. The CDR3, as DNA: TGTGCCAGCTCCAAGGACTATGGCTACACCTTC.

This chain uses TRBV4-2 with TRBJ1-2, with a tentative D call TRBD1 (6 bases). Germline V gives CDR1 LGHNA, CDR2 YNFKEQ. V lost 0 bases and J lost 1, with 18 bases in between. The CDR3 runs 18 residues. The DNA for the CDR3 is TGTGCCAGCAGCCAAGATCGGGGGGGGCGCCTTGGTAACTATGGCTACACCTTC. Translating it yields CASSQDRGGRLGNYGYTF.

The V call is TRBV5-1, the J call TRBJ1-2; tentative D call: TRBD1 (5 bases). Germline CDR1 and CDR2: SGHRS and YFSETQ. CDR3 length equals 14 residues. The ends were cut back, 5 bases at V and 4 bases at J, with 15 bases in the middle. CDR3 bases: TGCGCCAGCAGGGGGGACGTATTGGGCTATGGCTACACCTTC. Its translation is CASRGDVLGYGYTF.

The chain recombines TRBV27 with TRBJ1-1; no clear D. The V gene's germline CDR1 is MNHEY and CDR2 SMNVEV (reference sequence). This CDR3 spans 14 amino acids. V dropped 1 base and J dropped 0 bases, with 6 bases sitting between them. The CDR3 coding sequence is TGTGCCAGCAGTTTATTTGGGATGAACACTGAAGCTTTCTTT. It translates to CASSLFGMNTEAFF.

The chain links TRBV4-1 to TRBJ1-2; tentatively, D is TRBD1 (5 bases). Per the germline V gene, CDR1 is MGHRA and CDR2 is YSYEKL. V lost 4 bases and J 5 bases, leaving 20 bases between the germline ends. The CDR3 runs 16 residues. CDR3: CASSPQGSWGSYGYTF. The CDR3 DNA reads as TGCGCCAGCAGCCCCCAGGGTAGCTGGGGGAGTTATGGCTACACCTTC.

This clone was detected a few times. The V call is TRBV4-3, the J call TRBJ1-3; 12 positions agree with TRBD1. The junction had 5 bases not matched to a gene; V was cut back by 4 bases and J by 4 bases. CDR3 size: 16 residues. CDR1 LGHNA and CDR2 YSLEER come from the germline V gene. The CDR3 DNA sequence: TGCGCCAGCAGCCCGGGACAGGGGGCGTCCGGAAACACCATATATTTT. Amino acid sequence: CASSPGQGASGNTIYF.

The CDR3 DNA is TGTGCCTGGAGTGCGGGACAATCCTCCCAGCCCCAGCATTTT. Translated, it gives CAWSAGQSSQPQHF. This chain connects TRBV30 to TRBJ1-5; tentatively, D is TRBD1 (6 bases). The CDR3 has 14 amino acids. Trimming left V 1 base short and J 7 bases short, with 14 bases between. CDR1 GTSNPN and CDR2 SVGIG come from the germline V gene (reference sequence).

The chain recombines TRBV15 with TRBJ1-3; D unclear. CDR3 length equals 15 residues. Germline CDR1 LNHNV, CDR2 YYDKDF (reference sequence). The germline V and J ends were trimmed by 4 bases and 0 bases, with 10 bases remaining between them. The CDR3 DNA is TGTGCCACCAGCACTATGGTGGTCTCTGGAAACACCATATATTTT. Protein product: CATSTMVVSGNTIYF.

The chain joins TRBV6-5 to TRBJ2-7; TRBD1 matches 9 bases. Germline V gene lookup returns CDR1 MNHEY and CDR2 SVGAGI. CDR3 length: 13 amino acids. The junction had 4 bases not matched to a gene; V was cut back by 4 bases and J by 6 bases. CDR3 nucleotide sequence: TGTGCCAGCAGTTTAGGACAGGGGTTCGAGCAGTACTTC. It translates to CASSLGQGFEQYF.

Here the CDR3 reads CASSNPGSRPWTDTQYF. CDR3 nucleotide sequence: TGTGCCAGCAGTAACCCGGGTAGCCGCCCTTGGACAGATACGCAGTATTTT. V usage is TRBV7-3 and J usage is TRBJ2-3, with D hard to call. This CDR3 region has 17 residues. V gave up 6 bases and J gave up 3 bases, with 22 bases separating them. Germline V gives CDR1 SGHTA, CDR2 FQGTGA.